The rows below give T cell receptor beta chains drawn from one sample of a study of OX40 agonist ivuxolimab in advanced cancers. Repertoires were generated with immunoSEQ multiplex PCR, while TCRdb's copy carries only in-frame clones and drops some. The sample shows about 80,000 clones, less than 90% of them seen only once. The specimen was CD4+ or CD8+ T cells sorted from blood, collected in a trial of the OX40 agonist ivuxolimab. The receptors come from an adult with an advanced solid tumor such as melanoma, head and neck, liver or kidney cancer. Both conserved end residues are part of each CDR3. Fields, in order: clone size, V gene, J gene, D gene, CDR3 protein, CDR3 DNA. A D gene is named only where the DNA matches it firmly. For some rows the clone size is stated as once, few or many, or as a class when expanded; others skip it.

size: few
V: TRBV28
J: TRBJ2-7
D: -
CDR3: CASSFWDLRETNSYEQYF
DNA: TGTGCCAGCAGTTTCTGGGACCTGAGGGAGACGAACTCCTACGAGCAGTACTTC

size: -
V: TRBV27
J: TRBJ2-3
D: -
CDR3: CASSLLAPPNPNTQYF
DNA: TGTGCCAGCAGTTTATTAGCGCCCCCCAACCCGAATACGCAGTATTTT

size: -
V: TRBV19
J: TRBJ2-7
D: TRBD2
CDR3: CASSSPLAGVYEQYF
DNA: TGTGCCAGTAGCTCTCCCCTAGCGGGAGTATACGAGCAGTACTTC

size: -
V: TRBV27
J: TRBJ2-3
D: TRBD2
CDR3: CASSAGLAGFPDTQYF
DNA: TGTGCCAGCAGTGCGGGACTAGCGGGATTTCCAGATACGCAGTATTTT

size: -
V: TRBV6-5
J: TRBJ2-7
D: -
CDR3: CASSYLGTVYYEQYF
DNA: TGTGCCAGCAGTTACTTGGGGACGGTCTACTACGAGCAGTACTTC

size: -
V: TRBV11-2
J: TRBJ1-1
D: -
CDR3: CASSVMPGLYTEAFF
DNA: TGTGCCAGCAGCGTAATGCCGGGACTGTACACTGAAGCTTTCTTT

size: -
V: TRBV27
J: TRBJ2-7
D: -
CDR3: CASSRRGSSYEQYF
DNA: TGTGCCAGCAGCCGCAGGGGATCCTCTTACGAGCAGTACTTC

size: -
V: TRBV7-3
J: TRBJ2-7
D: TRBD1
CDR3: CASSLGQGAKEQYF
DNA: TGTGCCAGCAGCTTAGGACAGGGGGCGAAAGAGCAGTACTTC

size: -
V: TRBV30
J: TRBJ1-2
D: -
CDR3: CATGNRAWDYGYTF
DNA: TGTGCCACGGGAAACAGGGCCTGGGACTATGGCTACACCTTC

size: -
V: TRBV27
J: TRBJ2-1
D: -
CDR3: CASSSPGYNEQFF
DNA: TGTGCCAGCAGTTCACCAGGGTACAATGAGCAGTTCTTC

size: -
V: TRBV27
J: TRBJ1-1
D: -
CDR3: CASSLFAGKMNTEAFF
DNA: TGTGCCAGCAGTTTGTTTGCAGGGAAGATGAACACTGAAGCTTTCTTT

size: -
V: TRBV27
J: TRBJ2-1
D: -
CDR3: CASSLKWEDTHEQFF
DNA: TGTGCCAGCAGTTTAAAGTGGGAGGACACACATGAGCAGTTCTTC

size: -
V: TRBV7-9
J: TRBJ2-2
D: TRBD2
CDR3: CASSAYGAGGASTHRELFF
DNA: TGTGCCAGCAGCGCGTACGGGGCGGGGGGCGCATCTACTCACCGGGAGCTGTTTTTT

size: -
V: TRBV5-1
J: TRBJ2-5
D: -
CDR3: CASSLGSTMGETQYF
DNA: TGCGCCAGCAGCTTAGGGTCGACGATGGGAGAGACCCAGTACTTC

size: -
V: TRBV19
J: TRBJ1-1
D: -
CDR3: CASSIKQGNTEAFF
DNA: TGTGCCAGTAGTATTAAACAGGGGAACACTGAAGCTTTCTTT

size: -
V: TRBV7-9
J: TRBJ2-1
D: -
CDR3: CASSFGTDNEQFF
DNA: TGTGCCAGCAGCTTTGGGACCGACAATGAGCAGTTCTTC

size: -
V: TRBV12-2
J: TRBJ2-7
D: -
CDR3: CASRLRGGYEQYF
DNA: TGTGCAAGTCGCTTACGTGGGGGTTACGAGCAGTACTTC

size: -
V: TRBV28
J: TRBJ1-2
D: TRBD1
CDR3: CASSSDRGGYGYTF
DNA: TGTGCCAGCAGTTCGGACAGGGGGGGGTATGGCTACACCTTC

size: -
V: TRBV15
J: TRBJ1-1
D: -
CDR3: CATSRERRGEAFF
DNA: TGTGCCACCAGCAGAGAGAGGAGGGGTGAGGCTTTCTTT

size: few
V: TRBV7-9
J: TRBJ1-5
D: -
CDR3: CASGEGNQPQHF
DNA: TGTGCCAGCGGGGAGGGCAATCAGCCCCAGCATTTT

size: -
V: TRBV11-3
J: TRBJ1-2
D: -
CDR3: CASRSTGTPAF
DNA: TGTGCCAGCAGGTCTACCGGGACGCCCGCCTTC

size: -
V: TRBV4-1
J: TRBJ2-1
D: TRBD1
CDR3: CASSPGTGIFEQFF
DNA: TGCGCCAGCAGTCCCGGGACAGGGATCTTTGAGCAGTTCTTC

size: once
V: TRBV11-3
J: TRBJ1-6
D: TRBD1
CDR3: CASSSLTGGGSPLHF
DNA: TGTGCCAGCAGCTCCCTGACAGGGGGCGGTTCACCCCTCCACTTT

size: -
V: TRBV5-1
J: TRBJ2-7
D: -
CDR3: CASSHRGKGDYEQYF
DNA: TGCGCCAGCAGCCACCGGGGGAAAGGGGACTACGAGCAGTACTTC

size: few
V: TRBV7-9
J: TRBJ2-7
D: TRBD2
CDR3: CASAGGTTYEQYF
DNA: TGTGCCAGCGCGGGAGGGACTACCTACGAGCAGTACTTC

size: -
V: TRBV4-1
J: TRBJ2-7
D: -
CDR3: CASSQGTLTGTRGSSYEQYF
DNA: TGCGCCAGCAGCCAAGGAACGTTAACCGGGACAAGGGGAAGCTCCTACGAGCAGTACTTC

size: -
V: TRBV9
J: TRBJ1-2
D: -
CDR3: CASSVAPLGTNYGYTF
DNA: TGTGCCAGCAGCGTAGCTCCTCTCGGGACTAACTATGGCTACACCTTC

size: -
V: TRBV7-2
J: TRBJ2-2
D: -
CDR3: CASSFTSSPGELFF
DNA: TGTGCCAGCAGCTTTACTAGCAGTCCCGGGGAGCTGTTTTTT

size: -
V: TRBV9
J: TRBJ1-3
D: -
CDR3: CASSGHPDRFSGNTIYF
DNA: TGTGCCAGCAGCGGACACCCTGACCGTTTCTCTGGAAACACCATATATTTT

size: -
V: TRBV11-3
J: TRBJ2-3
D: -
CDR3: CASWAGNTDTQYF
DNA: TGTGCGTCCTGGGCAGGGAACACAGATACGCAGTATTTT

size: -
V: TRBV7-3
J: TRBJ2-2
D: TRBD1
CDR3: CASSLQGARTGELFF
DNA: TGTGCCAGCAGCTTGCAGGGGGCGCGCACCGGGGAGCTGTTTTTT

size: -
V: TRBV19
J: TRBJ2-3
D: -
CDR3: CASRAEGDTQYF
DNA: TGTGCCAGTAGGGCCGAAGGAGATACGCAGTATTTT

size: -
V: TRBV11-2
J: TRBJ2-3
D: TRBD2
CDR3: CASSSEREGQDTQYF
DNA: TGTGCCAGCAGCTCGGAGCGGGAGGGCCAAGATACGCAGTATTTT

size: -
V: TRBV27
J: TRBJ1-1
D: TRBD1
CDR3: CASSAGDRNTEAFF
DNA: TGTGCCAGCAGTGCAGGGGACAGAAACACTGAAGCTTTCTTT

size: -
V: TRBV5-4
J: TRBJ2-3
D: -
CDR3: CASSLRSADDTQYF
DNA: TGTGCCAGCAGCTTACGTTCGGCGGACGATACGCAGTATTTT

size: -
V: TRBV19
J: TRBJ1-2
D: -
CDR3: CATSTGGNGYTF
DNA: TGTGCCACATCGACAGGAGGAAATGGCTACACCTTC

size: -
V: TRBV6-6
J: TRBJ1-2
D: -
CDR3: CASSSYLGRNYGYTF
DNA: TGTGCCAGCAGTTCTTATTTGGGACGGAACTATGGCTACACCTTC

size: -
V: TRBV11-1
J: TRBJ2-2
D: -
CDR3: CASSLGRGPTGELFF
DNA: TGTGCCAGCAGCTTGGGAAGGGGTCCCACCGGGGAGCTGTTTTTT

size: -
V: TRBV9
J: TRBJ2-2
D: TRBD2
CDR3: CASSTPGTSSFIDTGELFF
DNA: TGTGCCAGCAGCACCCCCGGGACTAGTTCCTTTATCGACACCGGGGAGCTGTTTTTT

size: -
V: TRBV30
J: TRBJ1-1
D: -
CDR3: CAWSVRAQAFF
DNA: TGTGCCTGGAGTGTACGAGCTCAAGCTTTCTTT

size: -
V: TRBV6-1
J: TRBJ1-2
D: -
CDR3: CASSELLNYGYTF
DNA: TGTGCCAGCAGTGAACTGCTTAACTATGGCTACACCTTC

size: -
V: TRBV5-1
J: TRBJ2-3
D: TRBD1
CDR3: CASSSTGGFPDTQYF
DNA: TGCGCCAGCAGCTCGACAGGGGGCTTTCCGGATACGCAGTATTTT